Listed here are 13 T cell receptor beta chains from one sample, sequenced in a study of persistence of HIV-infected CD4 T cells. Stimulation used about 9.5 ug/mL lysate from CMV-infected fibroblasts. CD40L-negative CD69-negative CD45RO-high memory CD4+ T cells were sorted as populations depleted of antigen-responding cells. These receptors are not linked to any known antigen. Sequencing used immunoSEQ version 4 in survey mode. Produced via immunoSEQ multiplex PCR; TCRdb's table is partial and in-frame only. Of tens of thousands of clones in the sample, around 80% were seen once. The material sequenced was CD4+ T cells sorted from PBMCs after approximately 18-hour stimulation, taken from a patient who received antiretroviral therapy. These receptors were taken from an adult woman with HIV who was CMV-seropositive.

This sequence joins TRBV2 and TRBJ1-5; D unclear. This CDR3 has 13 residues. V gave up 7 bases and J gave up 0 bases, with 7 bases separating them. Germline values: CDR1 SNHLY, CDR2 FYNNEI. The CDR3 spells CASTGDSNQPQHF. The CDR3 coding sequence is TGTGCCAGCACGGGAGATAGCAATCAGCCCCAGCATTTT.

The V gene is TRBV3-1 (or the pseudogene TRBV3-2), the J gene TRBJ1-4, with 8 bases that match TRBD1. Germline V lookup: CDR1 LGHDT, CDR2 YNNKEL (reference sequence). The CDR3 is 12 residues long. V dropped 10 bases and J dropped 8; count of bases not matched to a gene: 6. The CDR3 nucleotides read TGTGCCACCCGACAGGGGCCGGAAAAACTGTTTTTT. Translating gives CATRQGPEKLFF.

This clone came up once. This rearrangement joins TRBV28 to TRBJ1-4; TRBD1 matches 7 bases. In germline, CDR1 is MDHEN, CDR2 SYDVKM. There are 14 residues in the CDR3. J lost 8 bases, V lost 5 bases, and 8 bases had no gene match. The CDR3 sequence: CASSVTGEREKLFF. Written as DNA, the CDR3 is TGTGCCAGCAGTGTAACAGGGGAAAGGGAAAAACTGTTTTTT.

The V gene is TRBV7-2, the J gene TRBJ2-3; D gene unclear. CDR3 length equals 14 residues. Per the germline V gene, CDR1 is SGHTA and CDR2 is FQGNSA. V lost 0 bases and J 3 bases, leaving 7 bases between the germline ends. Here the CDR3 reads CASSLAPSTDTQYF. As DNA, the CDR3 is TGTGCCAGCAGCTTAGCCCCCTCAACAGATACGCAGTATTTT.

The chain uses TRBV29-1 and TRBJ1-5; D remains ambiguous. This CDR3 has 16 residues. Trimming stripped 4 bases from V and 3 bases from J, with 19 bases between. Germline-derived CDR1 and CDR2 are SQVTM and ANQGSEA. This CDR3 reads CSVVLSGRVDNQPQHF. CDR3 DNA sequence: TGCAGCGTTGTTTTATCGGGGAGAGTGGACAATCAGCCCCAGCATTTT.

V gene TRBV7-2 combines with J gene TRBJ2-7, with 9 positions matching TRBD2. V shed 1 base, J shed 4 bases, and the junction held 5 bases outside the gene matches. Per the germline V gene, CDR1 is SGHTA and CDR2 is FQGNSA. The CDR3 is 15 residues long. Here the CDR3 DNA reads TGTGCCAGCAGCTTAGGGGGTAGCGGGGGATACGAGCAGTACTTC. Amino acids: CASSLGGSGGYEQYF.

The rearrangement links TRBV6-6 to TRBJ1-5; the D gene is possibly TRBD1 (5 bases). Germline values: CDR1 MNHNY, CDR2 SVGAGI (reference sequence). The CDR3 spans 15 residues. V lost 4 bases and J lost 0, with 10 bases in between. In DNA form, the CDR3 reads TGTGCCAGCAGTTCGGGGGAGATTAGCAATCAGCCCCAGCATTTT. Protein: CASSSGEISNQPQHF.

This clone turned up a few times. This sequence joins TRBV7-3 and TRBJ2-3, with 9 positions matching TRBD1. In germline, CDR1 is SGHTA, CDR2 FQGTGA. V lost 6 bases and J lost 7; bases outside the gene matches: 8. CDR3 length: 14 amino acids. CDR3: CASSTGTGSHTQYF. The CDR3 region has the DNA TGTGCCAGCAGTACCGGGACAGGGTCTCATACGCAGTATTTT.

The chain carries TRBV3-1 (or the pseudogene TRBV3-2) and TRBJ1-1; a possible D gene is TRBD1 (5 bases). The CDR3 spans 13 residues. Trimming left V 1 base short and J 4 bases short, with 7 bases between. CDR1 and CDR2 (germline): LGHDT, YNNKEL (reference sequence). The CDR3 region is CASSQVGGTEAFF. CDR3 coding DNA: TGTGCCAGCAGCCAAGTCGGGGGCACTGAAGCTTTCTTT.

The rearrangement links TRBV5-5 to TRBJ2-7; D unclear. This CDR3 region has 15 residues. V lost 0 bases to trimming and J lost 1 base, with 11 bases between them. The V gene's germline CDR1 is SGHKS and CDR2 YYEKEE (reference sequence). CDR3: CASSLDYGSSYEQYF. The CDR3 DNA reads TGTGCCAGCAGCTTGGACTATGGTTCATCCTACGAGCAGTACTTC.

The J gene is TRBJ2-1, the V gene TRBV5-6; D gene ambiguous. The germline V gene encodes CDR1 SGHDT and CDR2 YYEEEE. Trimming left V 2 bases short and J 6 bases short, with 15 bases between. This CDR3 spans 15 amino acids. The CDR3 nucleotides are TGTGCCAGCAGCTTCATAGGGTTGGAGAGCAATGAGCAGTTCTTC. Protein product: CASSFIGLESNEQFF.

V and J are TRBV5-4 and TRBJ1-2; D is possibly TRBD1 (6 bases). Looked up from germline, CDR1 is SGHNT and CDR2 is YYREEE (reference sequence). The ends were cut back, 2 bases at V and 6 bases at J, with 11 bases in the middle. The CDR3 runs to 13 residues. The CDR3 is CASSLQGQDGYTF. In nucleotides, the CDR3 is TGTGCCAGCAGCTTACAGGGCCAGGATGGCTACACCTTC.

The chain has TRBV7-9 and TRBJ1-2, with a tentative D call TRBD1 (6 bases). V dropped 0 bases and J dropped 7 bases, with 15 bases sitting between them. The germline V gene has CDR1 SEHNR and CDR2 FQNEAQ (reference sequence). The CDR3 runs 15 residues. Here the CDR3 DNA reads TGTGCCAGCAGCTTAGCTCACAACCGAGGGGGTGGCTACACCTTC. This translates into CASSLAHNRGGGYTF.